This passage covers 29 T cell receptor beta chains from one sample sequenced in a study of blood T cell repertoires in COVID-19. The data were produced by immunoSEQ multiplex PCR, yet TCRdb's version contains in-frame clones alone and is incomplete. The repertoire includes 110,000 to 150,000 clones, approximately 80% of them detected once, and roughly 5.3% sits in the top ten. The sequenced material came from peripheral blood. The receptors originated from a woman aged 50 to 60 with acute or convalescent COVID-19.

This chain links TRBV6-2 or TRBV6-3 with TRBJ2-3, with D unclear. CDR1 MNHEY and CDR2 SVGEGT come from the germline V gene. This CDR3 has 14 residues. The V end lost 5 bases, the J end lost 0 bases, and 9 bases lay between the germline ends. For the CDR3, the DNA is TGTGCCAGCAGTCCCACAGCTAGCACAGATACGCAGTATTTT. It is translated as CASSPTASTDTQYF.

The chain couples TRBV4-2 to TRBJ2-2, with 7 bases lining up with TRBD1. The length of the CDR3 is 19 residues. With V trimmed by 2 bases and J by 1 base, 13 bases remained unmatched. CDR1 and CDR2 (germline): LGHNA, YNFKEQ. CDR3 residues: CASSQRFRGRSVNTGELFF. CDR3 DNA sequence: TGTGCCAGCAGCCAAAGGTTTAGGGGGCGGTCAGTGAACACCGGGGAGCTGTTTTTT.

The rearrangement uses TRBV2 and TRBJ2-1, with 13 bases fitting TRBD2. The CDR3 has 15 residues. After removal of 4 bases from V and 5 bases from J, the junction contained 2 bases not matched to a gene. Germline V gene lookup returns CDR1 SNHLY and CDR2 FYNNEI. The CDR3 DNA reads as TGTGCCAGCAGTGCACTAGCGGGGGGGGACAATGAGCAGTTCTTC. Its translation: CASSALAGGDNEQFF.

This clone was seen more than once but under ten times. V is TRBV6-2 or TRBV6-3 and J is TRBJ2-5, with TRBD2 matching over 7 bases. Germline CDR1 MNHEY, CDR2 SVGEGT. J was trimmed by 3 bases and V by 2 bases; bases with no gene match: 6. The CDR3 length is 15 residues. CDR3 nucleotide sequence: TGTGCCAGCAGTTACAGGGCTAGCGGCGAAGAGACCCAGTACTTC. It specifies CASSYRASGEETQYF.

The chain has TRBV7-9 and TRBJ1-1, with 7 bases matching TRBD1. V shed 6 bases, J shed 6 bases, and the junction held 7 bases outside the gene matches. Germline V gives CDR1 SEHNR, CDR2 FQNEAQ (reference sequence). The CDR3 is made up of 13 amino acids. The CDR3 DNA follows: TGTGCCAGCAGTCTGACAGGGAATCCTGAAGCTTTCTTT. Protein: CASSLTGNPEAFF. Full variable domain (rest looked up from reference TRBV7-9 and TRBJ1-1): DTGVSQNPRHKITKRGQNVTFRCDPISEHNRLYWYRQTLGQGPEFLTYFQNEAQLEKSRLLSDRFSAERPKGSFSTLEIQRTEQGDSAMYLCASSLTGNPEAFFGQGTRLTVV.

The chain has TRBV12-3 or TRBV12-4 and TRBJ2-4, with D possibly TRBD2 on 5 matching bases. The CDR3 totals 13 residues. V was clipped by 3 bases and J by 8 bases, with 11 bases between them. CDR3 in amino acids: CASSFGDVDIQYF. CDR3 nucleotide sequence: TGTGCCAGCAGTTTCGGGGATGTGGACATTCAGTACTTC.

The chain recombines TRBV3-1 (or the pseudogene TRBV3-2) with TRBJ1-2; 8 bases are shared with TRBD1. This CDR3 region has 16 residues. V lost 4 bases, J lost 9 bases, and 16 bases stayed unmatched. Looked up from germline, CDR1 is LGHDT and CDR2 is YNNKEL (reference sequence). Here the CDR3 reads CASSPPSGTGVRSYTF. CDR3 coding DNA: TGTGCCAGCAGCCCACCCTCCGGGACAGGAGTTCGCAGCTACACCTTC.

This chain connects TRBV4-3 to TRBJ2-7; D perhaps matches TRBD2 (6 bases). Trimming pared 0 bases from V and 7 bases from J, leaving 16 bases between. CDR1 and CDR2 from the germline V gene are LGHNA and YSLEER. CDR3 length equals 15 residues. This chain's CDR3 is CASSQDRDFLEEQYF. CDR3 DNA sequence: TGCGCCAGCAGCCAAGACAGGGACTTTCTCGAGGAGCAGTACTTC.

J is TRBJ2-4 and V is TRBV2; tentatively, D is TRBD2 (7 bases). Deletions cut 4 bases from V and 8 bases from J, with 18 bases between. This CDR3 is built from 15 residues. Per germline, CDR1 SNHLY and CDR2 FYNNEI. This chain's CDR3 is CASSVGGGGGDIQYF. The CDR3 bases are TGTGCCAGCAGTGTGGGCGGGGGAGGGGGTGACATTCAGTACTTC. Variable domain in full (rest from reference TRBV2 and TRBJ2-4): EPEVTQTPSHQVTQMGQEVILRCVPISNHLYFYWYRQILGQKVEFLVSFYNNEISEKSEIFDDQFSVERPDGSNFTLKIRSTKLEDSAMYFCASSVGGGGGDIQYFGAGTRLSVL.

This clone was detected only once. The V call is TRBV7-2, the J call TRBJ1-1; TRBD1 matches at 7 bases. Germline CDR1 is SGHTA and CDR2 is FQGNSA. V shed 5 bases and J 0 bases; nucleotides not matched to a gene: 6. The CDR3 is 15 residues long. CDR3 region: CASSPLGQLNTEAFF. DNA for the CDR3: TGTGCCAGCAGCCCTTTGGGACAGTTGAACACTGAAGCTTTCTTT.

V and J are TRBV12-3 or TRBV12-4 and TRBJ1-1; unclear D gene. The CDR3 covers 12 residues. V lost 6 bases, J lost 0 bases, and 5 bases lay in between. CDR3: CASREVNTEAFF. CDR3 nucleotides: TGTGCCAGCAGGGAGGTGAACACTGAAGCTTTCTTT.

This sequence joins TRBV19 and TRBJ1-3, with TRBD1 identical over 7 bases. J was trimmed by 0 bases and V by 8 bases; bases with no gene match: 7. This CDR3 is 15 amino acids long. Germline CDR1 LNHDA, CDR2 SQIVND (reference sequence). The CDR3 nucleotides read TGTGCCAGTCAACAGGACAGGTACTCTGGAAACACCATATATTTT. It codes for CASQQDRYSGNTIYF.

The V and J genes are TRBV11-3 and TRBJ2-1; 14 nucleotides match TRBD2. Germline assignment: CDR1 SGHNT and CDR2 YENEEA. The CDR3 has 14 residues. J gave up 7 bases and V 8 bases, and 4 bases lay outside the gene matches. The CDR3 bases are TGTGCCAGCTCCGGGACTAGCGGGGGAAATGAGCAGTTCTTC. Translated, it gives CASSGTSGGNEQFF.

The sample holds one count of this clone. The J gene is TRBJ2-3, the V gene TRBV11-2; tentatively, D is TRBD2 (6 bases). V shed 2 bases and J shed 6 bases, with 18 bases lying between them. The germline V gene encodes CDR1 SGHAT and CDR2 FQNNGV. CDR3 size: 16 residues. The CDR3 is CASSLMAAGNPDTQYF. CDR3 DNA sequence: TGTGCCAGCAGCTTAATGGCGGCGGGAAATCCGGATACGCAGTATTTT. Based on the CDR3 plus reference TRBV11-2 and TRBJ2-3, the full variable domain is EAGVAQSPRYKIIEKRQSVAFWCNPISGHATLYWYQQILGQGPKLLIQFQNNGVVDDSQLPKDRFSAERLKGVDSTLKIQPAKLEDSAVYLCASSLMAAGNPDTQYFGPGTRLTVL.

This clone was counted once. The CDR3 DNA sequence: TGTGCCAGTTCTGTCGACAGGGGGGTAGGTCAGCCCCAGCATTTT. It translates to CASSVDRGVGQPQHF. The V call is TRBV19, the J call TRBJ1-5; the match to TRBD1 covers 9 bases. From germline, CDR1 is LNHDA and CDR2 SQIVND (reference sequence). The CDR3 spans 15 residues. J gave up 6 bases and V 8 bases, and 11 bases lay outside the gene matches.

This chain joins TRBV30 and TRBJ1-6, with a tentative D call TRBD1 (6 bases). V was trimmed by 0 bases and J by 7 bases, leaving 13 bases between them. The CDR3 totals 15 residues. Germline CDR1 reads GTSNPN; CDR2 reads SVGIG (reference sequence). The chain's CDR3 is CAWSVEVQGNSPLHF. DNA for the CDR3: TGTGCCTGGAGTGTAGAGGTGCAGGGGAATTCACCCCTCCACTTT.

V and J are TRBV5-1 and TRBJ2-5; perhaps TRBD1 as D (7 bases). Germline assignment: CDR1 SGHRS and CDR2 YFSETQ. The CDR3 runs to 15 residues. The V and J ends lost 5 bases and 6 bases respectively, with 20 bases between them. The CDR3 reads CASRPGGGAPQTQYF. CDR3 coding DNA: TGCGCCAGCAGGCCCGGAGGGGGCGCTCCCCAGACCCAGTACTTC.

V and J are TRBV18 and TRBJ1-6; no firm D call. The germline V gene encodes CDR1 KGHSH and CDR2 LQKENI. Trimming left V 2 bases short and J 8 bases short, with 10 bases between. This CDR3 region has 14 residues. This chain's CDR3 is CASSPALGDSPLHF. The CDR3 DNA reads as TGTGCCAGCTCACCAGCTTTAGGAGATTCACCCCTCCACTTT.

V gene TRBV6-1 combines with J gene TRBJ2-7; possible D gene TRBD2, 5 bases. Trimming took off 2 bases at V and 9 bases at J, with 14 bases between the two ends. CDR3 size: 13 residues. Germline V gene lookup returns CDR1 MNHNS and CDR2 SASEGT. This CDR3 reads CASSEPARGVQYF. The CDR3 DNA sequence: TGTGCCAGCAGTGAACCAGCCCGGGGTGTGCAGTACTTC.

The rearrangement uses TRBV7-6 and TRBJ1-6, with TRBD1 as a possible D gene (5 bases). There are 17 residues in the CDR3. V was shortened by 4 bases and J by 1 base, with 14 bases between the two germline ends. The germline V gene encodes CDR1 SGHVS and CDR2 FNYEAQ. The CDR3 DNA reads TGTGCCAGCAGCTCCTGGGGGGGTCGGTCCTATAATTCACCCCTCCACTTT. It is translated as CASSSWGGRSYNSPLHF. Combining the CDR3 with reference TRBV7-6 and TRBJ1-6 gives the whole variable domain GAGVSQSPRYKVTKRGQDVALRCDPISGHVSLYWYRQALGQGPEFLTYFNYEAQQDKSGLPNDRFSAERPEGSISTLTIQRTEQRDSAMYRCASSSWGGRSYNSPLHFGNGTRLTVT.

The chain links TRBV7-2 to TRBJ2-7; TRBD1 matches at 8 bases. The CDR3 is 14 residues long. Per the germline V gene, CDR1 is SGHTA and CDR2 is FQGNSA. With V trimmed by 3 bases and J by 7 bases, 8 bases remained unmatched. The CDR3 bases are TGTGCCAGCAGCTTTCAGCAGGGGGCTAGGGAGCAGTACTTC. This translates into CASSFQQGAREQYF.

The CDR3 loop reads CACAGQSYTEAFF. In DNA form, the CDR3 reads TGTGCCTGTGCCGGACAGAGCTACACTGAAGCTTTCTTT. V and J are TRBV30 and TRBJ1-1; weak D call: TRBD1 (6 bases). The CDR3 runs 13 residues. The V and J ends lost 6 bases and 3 bases respectively, with 14 bases between them. Germline V gives CDR1 GTSNPN, CDR2 SVGIG (reference sequence). The full variable domain, completed using reference TRBV30 and TRBJ1-1, is SQTIHQWPATLVQPVGSPLSLECTVEGTSNPNLYWYRQAAGRGLQLLFYSVGIGQISSEVPQNLSASRPQDRQFILSSKKLLLSDSGFYLCACAGQSYTEAFFGQGTRLTVV.

The table lists this clone with many counts. V usage is TRBV6-5 and J usage is TRBJ2-7; the match to TRBD2 covers 14 bases. The CDR3 has 14 amino acids. Looked up from germline, CDR1 is MNHEY and CDR2 is SVGAGI. V lost 7 bases to trimming and J lost 4 bases; unmatched junction nucleotides: 3. CDR3: CASTWTSGGYEQYF. CDR3 in DNA: TGTGCCAGCACCTGGACTAGCGGGGGGTACGAGCAGTACTTC.

This chain links TRBV18 with TRBJ2-7; D unclear. The CDR3 sequence is 14 residues long. Germline V gene lookup returns CDR1 KGHSH and CDR2 LQKENI. V lost 3 bases, J lost 2 bases, and 11 bases lay in between. The CDR3: CASSPPDKPYEQYF. CDR3 coding DNA: TGTGCCAGCTCACCCCCTGACAAGCCCTACGAGCAGTACTTC.

The chain joins TRBV7-6 to TRBJ2-3; 8 nucleotides agree with TRBD2. CDR3 length: 15 amino acids. V lost 4 bases, J lost 11 bases, and 14 bases stayed unmatched. CDR1 SGHVS and CDR2 FNYEAQ come from the germline V gene. CDR3 in DNA: TGTGCCAGCAGCTCCCGTAACGCGGGGGGCCAAAAGCAGTATTTT. Encoded protein: CASSSRNAGGQKQYF.

This clone appeared a single time. The chain couples TRBV7-2 to TRBJ2-2, with D maybe TRBD2 (7 bases). Germline V gene sequence: CDR1 SGHTA, CDR2 FQGNSA. CDR3 size: 17 residues. The V end was cut by 2 bases, the J end by 3 bases, with 16 bases between. CDR3 in amino acids: CASSLTLAGAHTGELFF. The DNA of the CDR3 is TGTGCCAGCAGCTTAACTCTGGCGGGGGCCCACACCGGGGAGCTGTTTTTT.

The V call is TRBV7-9, the J call TRBJ1-6; 9 positions agree with TRBD1. V dropped 4 bases and J dropped 9; count of bases not matched to a gene: 7. Germline V gene lookup returns CDR1 SEHNR and CDR2 FQNEAQ (reference sequence). The CDR3 is made up of 15 amino acids. For the CDR3, the DNA is TGTGCCAGCAGCTCTCCGGGACAGGGCTCTTCACCCCTCCACTTT. Translated: CASSSPGQGSSPLHF.

This chain connects TRBV7-2 to TRBJ1-2; D unclear. Trimming left V 4 bases short and J 5 bases short, with 11 bases between. CDR3 length: 13 residues. The germline V gene has CDR1 SGHTA and CDR2 FQGNSA. The CDR3 protein is CASSSEIVYGYTF. Written as DNA, the CDR3 is TGTGCCAGCAGCTCGGAGATCGTTTATGGCTACACCTTC.

The chain has TRBV4-2 and TRBJ2-1; D ambiguous. The CDR3 length is 15 residues. With 4 bases removed from V and 6 bases from J, the gap between germline ends came to 16 bases. Germline-derived CDR1 and CDR2 are LGHNA and YNFKEQ. The CDR3 DNA sequence: TGTGCCAGCAGCCCCCAGTTGGGCTCTCTCAATGAGCAGTTCTTC. Its protein product is CASSPQLGSLNEQFF.